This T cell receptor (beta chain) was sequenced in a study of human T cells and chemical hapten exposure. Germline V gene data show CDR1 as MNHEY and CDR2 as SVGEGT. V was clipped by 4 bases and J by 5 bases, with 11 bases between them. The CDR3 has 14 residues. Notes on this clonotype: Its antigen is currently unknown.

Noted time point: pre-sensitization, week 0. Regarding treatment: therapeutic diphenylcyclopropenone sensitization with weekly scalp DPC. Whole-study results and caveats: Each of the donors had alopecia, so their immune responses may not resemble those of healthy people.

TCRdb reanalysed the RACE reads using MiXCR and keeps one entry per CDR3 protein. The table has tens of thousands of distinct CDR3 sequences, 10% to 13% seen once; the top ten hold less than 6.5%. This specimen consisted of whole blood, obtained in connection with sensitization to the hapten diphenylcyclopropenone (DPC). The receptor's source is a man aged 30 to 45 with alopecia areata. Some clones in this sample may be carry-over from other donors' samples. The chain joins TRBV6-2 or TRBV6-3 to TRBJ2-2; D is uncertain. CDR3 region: CASSLVGYTGELFF. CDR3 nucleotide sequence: TGTGCCAGCAGTTTAGTTGGCTATACCGGGGAGCTGTTTTTT.